The clone carrying this TCR beta chain was counted a single time. Measured with immunoSEQ multiplex PCR; TCRdb has only the in-frame clones, and not every one. The sample shows a few hundred thousand clones, around 90% of them seen only once. The germline V gene has CDR1 SGHKS and CDR2 YYEKEE (reference sequence). The CDR3 sequence is 14 residues long. V was pared by 4 bases and J by 4 bases, with 5 bases of the junction left unmatched. This sample was included in a study of blood T cell repertoires in COVID-19. The genes are TRBV5-5 and TRBJ1-1; 9 bases are shared with TRBD1. This clonotype was obtained from a man aged 18-30 years who had recovered from COVID-19. The sample consisted of peripheral blood. CDR3 amino acids: CASSQGQGRTEAFF. The CDR3 nucleotides read TGTGCCAGCAGCCAAGGACAGGGGCGCACTGAAGCTTTCTTT. Looking up the rest from reference TRBV5-5 and TRBJ1-1 gives the full variable domain: DAGVTQSPTHLIKTRGQQVTLRCSPISGHKSVSWYQQVLGQGPQFIFQYYEKEERGRGNFPDRFSARQFPNYSSELNVNALLLGDSALYLCASSQGQGRTEAFFGQGTRLTVV.